This record covers a single T cell receptor (beta chain). Its antigen remains unknown. This specimen comes from a study of CD8+ T cells in alopecia areata. Regarding the study as a whole: In lesional scalp, particularly from alopecia totalis/universalis, clonality was higher than in normal scalp. Alphabeta T cells residing in normal skin are also sequenced in scalp samples. Scalp clonality, along with expanded CD8+ clones among the top 100, was significantly decreased by tofacitinib.

The germline V and J ends were trimmed by 7 bases and 0 bases, with 3 bases remaining between them. Germline loops: CDR1 SQVTM, CDR2 ANQGSEA. This CDR3 contains 11 residues. Treatment described: oral pan-JAK inhibitor, 5-10 mg twice daily. CD4+ and CD8+ T cells were sorted from PBMCs stained for CD3, CD4 and CD8. The authors extracted RNA and reverse transcribed it into cDNA as the sequencing template. TCRdb's table, derived via immunoSEQ multiplex PCR, lists solely in-frame clones and lacks some. The sample yields hundreds of thousands of clones, around 64% seen once. This TCR derives from a human donor with alopecia areata. This specimen was CD4+ T cells sorted from blood, taken at week 52, from a patient treated with tofacitinib. The rearrangement uses TRBV29-1 and TRBJ2-2; D call uncertain. CDR3 in amino acids: CSAANTGELFF. CDR3 nucleotides: TGCAGCGCAGCGAACACCGGGGAGCTGTTTTTT.